This is a list of T cell receptor beta chains from one sample in a study of blood T cells in healthy people across ages. TCRdb reanalysed the 5' RACE reads using MiXCR and keeps one entry per CDR3 protein. This sample has around 990,000 distinct CDR3 sequences, with more than 30% found just once. Sequencing was performed on blood. These receptors were collected from a man younger than 35 in good health. CDR3s include the opening cysteine and the closing phenylalanine or tryptophan. A D gene is named only where the DNA matches it firmly. Size tells how often a clone was seen (once, few, many) or the class of an expanded clone, and some rows leave it out.

D gene: NA
J gene: TRBJ2-2
V gene: TRBV20-1
clone size: NA
CDR3 protein: CSATPGGGVTGELFF
CDR3 DNA: TGCAGTGCTACCCCTGGGGGCGGAGTAACCGGGGAGCTGTTTTTT

D gene: NA
J gene: TRBJ1-2
V gene: TRBV6-6
clone size: few
CDR3 protein: CASRGGAGYGYTF
CDR3 DNA: TGTGCCTCTCGGGGGGGCGCGGGGTATGGCTACACCTTC

D gene: TRBD2
J gene: TRBJ2-2
V gene: TRBV6-6
clone size: NA
CDR3 protein: CASSYLAGKNTGELFF
CDR3 DNA: TGTGCCAGCAGTTACTTAGCGGGCAAGAACACCGGGGAGCTGTTTTTT

D gene: NA
J gene: TRBJ2-3
V gene: TRBV5-1
clone size: NA
CDR3 protein: CASSFGAVGNTQYF
CDR3 DNA: TGCGCCAGCAGCTTCGGGGCAGTAGGAAATACGCAGTATTTT

D gene: NA
J gene: TRBJ2-7
V gene: TRBV11-2
clone size: NA
CDR3 protein: CASSLFGSGRGNEQYF
CDR3 DNA: TGTGCCAGCAGCTTATTCGGTTCCGGCAGGGGCAACGAGCAGTACTTC

D gene: TRBD1
J gene: TRBJ1-2
V gene: TRBV6-6
clone size: few
CDR3 protein: CASSFRADRVINYGYTF
CDR3 DNA: TGTGCCAGCAGTTTCCGAGCCGACAGGGTTATAAACTATGGCTACACCTTC

D gene: NA
J gene: TRBJ1-1
V gene: TRBV4-2
clone size: few
CDR3 protein: CASSPPGVMNTEAFF
CDR3 DNA: TGTGCCAGCAGCCCCCCCGGGGTGATGAACACTGAAGCTTTCTTT

D gene: NA
J gene: TRBJ1-2
V gene: TRBV29-1
clone size: few
CDR3 protein: CSVVRAEYGYTF
CDR3 DNA: TGCAGCGTTGTCCGGGCCGAATATGGCTACACCTTC

D gene: TRBD2
J gene: TRBJ2-3
V gene: TRBV7-9
clone size: few
CDR3 protein: CASSPPQRGAADTQYF
CDR3 DNA: TGTGCCAGCAGCCCGCCTCAGCGGGGGGCGGCAGATACGCAGTATTTT

D gene: NA
J gene: TRBJ2-1
V gene: TRBV28
clone size: NA
CDR3 protein: CASSLPDRIRAFF
CDR3 DNA: TGTGCCAGCAGTTTACCTGACAGGATCCGGGCGTTCTTC

D gene: TRBD2
J gene: TRBJ2-3
V gene: TRBV9
clone size: NA
CDR3 protein: CASSPGKRGPDTQYF
CDR3 DNA: TGTGCCAGCAGCCCTGGGAAGCGGGGACCAGATACGCAGTATTTT

D gene: TRBD1
J gene: TRBJ2-5
V gene: TRBV12-3/TRBV12-4
clone size: few
CDR3 protein: CASSFQQGADTANEQYF
CDR3 DNA: TGTGCCAGCAGTTTCCAACAGGGGGCGGATACGGCGAATGAGCAGTACTTC

D gene: NA
J gene: TRBJ1-5
V gene: TRBV6-6
clone size: many
CDR3 protein: CASTASNQPQHF
CDR3 DNA: TGTGCCAGCACGGCTAGCAATCAGCCCCAGCATTTT

D gene: NA
J gene: TRBJ1-2
V gene: TRBV30
clone size: NA
CDR3 protein: CAWSVQGRRANYGYTF
CDR3 DNA: TGTGCCTGGAGTGTACAGGGACGGAGAGCTAACTATGGCTACACCTTC

D gene: TRBD1
J gene: TRBJ2-3
V gene: TRBV18
clone size: few
CDR3 protein: CASSPQGQASTDTQYF
CDR3 DNA: TGTGCCAGCTCACCCCAAGGACAGGCGTCGACAGATACGCAGTATTTT

D gene: TRBD2
J gene: TRBJ2-3
V gene: TRBV20-1
clone size: few
CDR3 protein: CSARVRLAGGTDTQYF
CDR3 DNA: TGCAGTGCTAGAGTTAGACTAGCGGGGGGCACAGATACGCAGTATTTT

D gene: NA
J gene: TRBJ2-3
V gene: TRBV7-8
clone size: NA
CDR3 protein: CASSPWTTGTDTQYF
CDR3 DNA: TGTGCCAGCAGCCCGTGGACTACCGGCACAGATACGCAGTATTTT

D gene: TRBD2
J gene: TRBJ2-5
V gene: TRBV28
clone size: NA
CDR3 protein: CASSPGLAGVAQYF
CDR3 DNA: TGTGCCAGCAGTCCGGGACTAGCGGGGGTCGCCCAGTACTTC

D gene: NA
J gene: TRBJ1-1
V gene: TRBV7-6
clone size: NA
CDR3 protein: CASSLAEGRNTEAFF
CDR3 DNA: TGTGCCAGCAGCTTAGCCGAGGGGCGGAACACTGAAGCTTTCTTT

D gene: NA
J gene: TRBJ1-5
V gene: TRBV20-1
clone size: once
CDR3 protein: CSARLRGSTQPQHF
CDR3 DNA: TGCAGTGCTAGACTGAGGGGCAGCACTCAGCCCCAGCATTTT

D gene: NA
J gene: TRBJ2-5
V gene: TRBV10-3
clone size: few
CDR3 protein: CAISDPPSQETQYF
CDR3 DNA: TGTGCCATCAGTGACCCACCGTCCCAAGAGACCCAGTACTTC

D gene: TRBD2
J gene: TRBJ2-1
V gene: TRBV7-9
clone size: NA
CDR3 protein: CASIRIGSGAPYNEQFF
CDR3 DNA: TGTGCCAGCATCAGGATTGGTAGCGGGGCACCCTACAATGAGCAGTTCTTC

D gene: TRBD1
J gene: TRBJ1-2
V gene: TRBV30
clone size: NA
CDR3 protein: CAGDRGLNGYTF
CDR3 DNA: TGTGCCGGGGACAGGGGCCTAAATGGCTACACCTTC

D gene: TRBD1
J gene: TRBJ2-3
V gene: TRBV4-3
clone size: few
CDR3 protein: CASSQLGVGGVHRGRVDTQYF
CDR3 DNA: TGCGCCAGCAGCCAACTAGGCGTAGGAGGGGTTCACAGGGGGCGAGTAGATACGCAGTATTTT

D gene: NA
J gene: TRBJ2-5
V gene: TRBV20-1
clone size: NA
CDR3 protein: CSARWGKQETQYF
CDR3 DNA: TGCAGTGCTAGATGGGGGAAACAAGAGACCCAGTACTTC

D gene: NA
J gene: TRBJ1-1
V gene: TRBV4-3
clone size: few
CDR3 protein: CASSQDSVGWRAEAFF
CDR3 DNA: TGCGCCAGCAGCCAAGATTCCGTGGGTTGGAGAGCCGAAGCTTTCTTT

D gene: NA
J gene: TRBJ2-1
V gene: TRBV7-7
clone size: few
CDR3 protein: CASSPLVGGNEQFF
CDR3 DNA: TGTGCCAGCAGCCCACTCGTGGGAGGAAATGAGCAGTTCTTC

D gene: TRBD2
J gene: TRBJ2-3
V gene: TRBV12-3/TRBV12-4
clone size: NA
CDR3 protein: CASSLLVAGVYTDTQYF
CDR3 DNA: TGTGCCAGCAGTTTATTGGTAGCGGGGGTGTACACAGATACGCAGTATTTT

D gene: TRBD1
J gene: TRBJ1-2
V gene: TRBV29-1
clone size: NA
CDR3 protein: CSVPGQGLEGYTF
CDR3 DNA: TGCAGCGTCCCGGGACAGGGATTAGAAGGCTACACCTTC

D gene: NA
J gene: TRBJ1-1
V gene: TRBV12-3/TRBV12-4
clone size: few
CDR3 protein: CASLKRDSSSQAFF
CDR3 DNA: TGTGCCAGCCTGAAACGGGACTCCTCATCCCAAGCTTTCTTT

D gene: NA
J gene: TRBJ2-3
V gene: TRBV6-2/TRBV6-3
clone size: once
CDR3 protein: CASSDAGAADPQYF
CDR3 DNA: TGTGCCAGCAGTGACGCGGGGGCGGCAGATCCGCAGTATTTT

D gene: NA
J gene: TRBJ2-7
V gene: TRBV6-5
clone size: NA
CDR3 protein: CASSYSGRETYEQYF
CDR3 DNA: TGTGCCAGCAGTTACTCGGGCAGGGAAACTTACGAGCAGTACTTC

D gene: NA
J gene: TRBJ1-2
V gene: TRBV29-1
clone size: many
CDR3 protein: CSVESGSVGYGYTF
CDR3 DNA: TGCAGCGTTGAATCTGGGTCAGTAGGGTATGGCTACACCTTC

D gene: TRBD2
J gene: TRBJ2-7
V gene: TRBV10-3
clone size: NA
CDR3 protein: CAISAAQSLAGEYF
CDR3 DNA: TGTGCCATCAGTGCAGCCCAATCGTTAGCGGGGGAGTACTTC

D gene: NA
J gene: TRBJ2-1
V gene: TRBV6-5
clone size: NA
CDR3 protein: CTSSYSQGGRYNEQFF
CDR3 DNA: TGTACCAGCAGTTACTCTCAGGGGGGGAGGTACAATGAGCAGTTCTTC

D gene: NA
J gene: TRBJ1-5
V gene: TRBV9
clone size: NA
CDR3 protein: CASSPREYSNQPQHF
CDR3 DNA: TGCGCCAGCAGCCCCAGGGAGTATAGCAATCAGCCCCAGCATTTT

D gene: NA
J gene: TRBJ2-3
V gene: TRBV27
clone size: few
CDR3 protein: CASSLSGPPFTDTQYF
CDR3 DNA: TGTGCCAGCAGTTTATCGGGCCCGCCTTTCACAGATACGCAGTATTTT

D gene: TRBD1
J gene: TRBJ2-1
V gene: TRBV6-2/TRBV6-3
clone size: NA
CDR3 protein: CAGSFPLGQINNEQFF
CDR3 DNA: TGTGCCGGCAGTTTTCCCCTGGGACAGATAAACAATGAGCAGTTCTTC

D gene: NA
J gene: TRBJ1-2
V gene: TRBV20-1
clone size: few
CDR3 protein: CSATASGEDYGYTF
CDR3 DNA: TGCAGTGCCACTGCTTCCGGGGAGGACTATGGCTACACCTTC

D gene: NA
J gene: TRBJ2-7
V gene: TRBV7-2
clone size: NA
CDR3 protein: CASSSALGAHNEQYF
CDR3 DNA: TGTGCCAGCAGCTCAGCGCTCGGGGCGCACAATGAGCAGTACTTC